One sample yielded the 16 T cell receptor beta chains listed below, sequenced in a study of shared clonotypes between healthy human individuals (dated by TCRdb to about 2020). The protocol used for the library was the immunoSEQ multiplex PCR assay. The table was pulled from immuneACCESS by TCRdb, which kept in-frame rearrangements only. Such tables lose some clones; where checked, under half of the loss comes from unresolved V genes, and the rest has no known cause. Across this sample there are some 1,100,000 clones, with approximately 78% seen only once. Approximately 0.56% of the sample goes to the ten largest clones. The sample was memory CD4+ T cells from PBMCs. The cell subset or site label for this specimen denotes: CD45RA-negative fraction. These receptors were obtained from a man between 18 and 35 years old in good health. Some clones in this sample may be carry-over from other donors' samples.

This chain connects TRBV5-1 to TRBJ2-7; 10 nucleotides match TRBD2. Looked up from germline, CDR1 is SGHRS and CDR2 is YFSETQ. V shed 0 bases and J 7 bases; nucleotides not matched to a gene: 1. The CDR3 consists of 13 residues. The CDR3 protein is CASSLGTSGEQYF. In DNA form, the CDR3 reads TGCGCCAGCAGCTTGGGGACTAGCGGTGAGCAGTACTTC.

The V and J genes are TRBV7-3 and TRBJ2-2; tentative D call: TRBD2 (6 bases). This CDR3 contains 15 residues. Between the trimmed V and J ends, which lost 5 bases and 6 bases, there was a span of 16 bases. CDR1 and CDR2 (germline): SGHTA, FQGTGA. CDR3: CASSQSGGNPGELFF. CDR3 nucleotides: TGTGCCAGCAGCCAGTCCGGGGGTAACCCCGGGGAGCTGTTTTTT.

V usage is TRBV30 and J usage is TRBJ2-1, with 13 bases lining up with TRBD2. The CDR3 totals 13 residues. Germline loops: CDR1 GTSNPN, CDR2 SVGIG (reference sequence). The junction had 1 base not matched to a gene; V was cut back by 3 bases and J by 8 bases. Written as DNA, the CDR3 is TGTGCCTGGAGGACTAGCGGGAGGCATGAGCAGTTCTTC. It specifies CAWRTSGRHEQFF.

In its sample, this clone was seen once. CDR3 in amino acids: CASSLDYGSPTGELFF. The DNA for the CDR3 is TGTGCCAGCAGCTTAGATTATGGCAGCCCAACCGGGGAGCTGTTTTTT. V is TRBV11-3 and J is TRBJ2-2; D is unresolved. Germline V CDR1 and CDR2: SGHNT, YENEEA. V gave up 0 bases and J gave up 5 bases, with 13 bases separating them. The CDR3 has 16 amino acids.

The chain uses TRBV9 and TRBJ2-2; the D gene is possibly TRBD1 (5 bases). Germline CDR1 and CDR2: SGDLS and YYNGEE. The CDR3 has 16 residues. The V end lost 1 base, the J end lost 6 bases, and 16 bases lay between the germline ends. CDR3 nucleotides: TGTGCCAGCAGCGTAATTCCCCAGGGTACCGCCGGGGAGCTGTTTTTT. Translation: CASSVIPQGTAGELFF. The whole variable domain, remainder taken from reference TRBV9 and TRBJ2-2, is DSGVTQTPKHLITATGQRVTLRCSPRSGDLSVYWYQQSLDQGLQFLIQYYNGEERAKGNILERFSAQQFPDLHSELNLSSLELGDSALYFCASSVIPQGTAGELFFGEGSRLTVL.

This clone has a count of ten or more. The chain joins TRBV5-6 to TRBJ1-2, with a weak D call TRBD1 (5 bases). The CDR3 has 15 amino acids. Per germline, CDR1 SGHDT and CDR2 YYEEEE. V lost 0 bases and J lost 3, with 12 bases in between. This CDR3 is CASSLDGGRHYGYTF. CDR3 bases: TGTGCCAGCAGCTTGGACGGGGGTCGTCACTATGGCTACACCTTC. Together with reference TRBV5-6 and TRBJ1-2, the CDR3 gives the full variable domain: DAGVTQSPTHLIKTRGQQVTLRCSPKSGHDTVSWYQQALGQGPQFIFQYYEEEERQRGNFPDRFSGHQFPNYSSELNVNALLLGDSALYLCASSLDGGRHYGYTFGSGTRLTVV.

The chain combines TRBV28 with TRBJ2-5; 11 bases line up with TRBD2. The DNA matches TRBJ2-7 better at its end, which makes the J call doubtful. There are 15 residues in the CDR3. Germline CDR1 reads MDHEN; CDR2 reads SYDVKM. The CDR3 sequence: CASRSSGRSSYEQYF. CDR3 sequence (DNA): TGTGCCAGCAGGTCTAGCGGGAGGAGCTCCTACGAGCAGTACTTC.

CDR3 bases: TGTGCCAGCTCACCAGACAGATACGAGCAGTACTTC. Translation gives CASSPDRYEQYF. The J gene is TRBJ2-7, the V gene TRBV18, with a weak D call TRBD1 (5 bases). Trimming took off 2 bases at V and 4 bases at J, with 6 bases between the two ends. Germline lookup yields CDR1 KGHSH and CDR2 LQKENI. This CDR3 region has 12 residues.

The rearrangement uses TRBV6-1 and TRBJ2-5; TRBD1 matches 8 bases. The ends lost 2 bases at V and 4 bases at J; junction bases unmatched: 9. Germline values: CDR1 MNHNS, CDR2 SASEGT. The CDR3 is 16 amino acids. The CDR3 region is CASSESGRGRGETQYF. The CDR3 region has the DNA TGTGCCAGCAGTGAATCGGGCAGGGGGCGCGGAGAGACCCAGTACTTC.

The gene calls are TRBV6-6 and TRBJ2-3, with 10 bases fitting TRBD2. Germline CDR1 reads MNHNY; CDR2 reads SVGAGI (reference sequence). J gave up 5 bases and V 3 bases, and 8 bases lay outside the gene matches. The CDR3 spans 16 residues. In nucleotides, the CDR3 is TGTGCCAGCAGTTATGGAGCGGGAGGGGGGCGAGATACGCAGTATTTT. As protein: CASSYGAGGGRDTQYF.

This chain links TRBV28 with TRBJ1-4; 7 bases agree with TRBD1. This CDR3 has 15 amino acids. V shed 3 bases and J 3 bases; nucleotides not matched to a gene: 4. Germline V gene data show CDR1 as MDHEN and CDR2 as SYDVKM. CDR3 in DNA: TGTGCCAGCAGTTTTCGGGACAGCCCTAATGAAAAACTGTTTTTT. This gives the protein CASSFRDSPNEKLFF.

This clone occurred a few times. This rearrangement joins TRBV6-1 to TRBJ1-3; D not resolved. Germline lookup yields CDR1 MNHNS and CDR2 SASEGT. The CDR3 spans 13 residues. Trimming shortened V by 6 bases and J by 0 bases, and 6 bases separated the two germline ends. The CDR3, as DNA: TGTGCCAGCAGCGATCCCTCTGGAAACACCATATATTTT. This translates into CASSDPSGNTIYF.

V is TRBV7-2 and J is TRBJ2-7; D is perhaps TRBD1 (6 bases). The CDR3 runs 13 residues. Trimming stripped 3 bases from V and 7 bases from J, with 13 bases between. Germline V gene sequence: CDR1 SGHTA, CDR2 FQGNSA. The CDR3 region has the DNA TGTGCCAGCAGCTTCTCTATGGGGGCAGAGCAGTACTTC. Protein product: CASSFSMGAEQYF.

The rearrangement links TRBV11-2 to TRBJ2-7, with D possibly TRBD1 on 6 matching bases. Trimming removed 2 bases at V and 2 bases at J, with 16 bases between. The CDR3 extends over 16 amino acids. The germline CDR1 and CDR2 sequences are SGHAT and FQNNGV. This chain's CDR3 is CASSLMWRQGTYEQYF. The DNA for the CDR3 is TGTGCCAGCAGCTTAATGTGGCGTCAGGGGACCTACGAGCAGTACTTC.

This clone came up once. The chain has TRBV4-2 and TRBJ2-3, with D unclear. The germline V and J ends were trimmed by 3 bases and 4 bases, with 14 bases remaining between them. Germline loops: CDR1 LGHNA, CDR2 YNFKEQ. The CDR3 extends over 15 amino acids. The CDR3 sequence is CASSHNLLDPDTQYF. The CDR3 DNA reads as TGTGCCAGCAGCCACAACCTGCTGGACCCAGATACGCAGTATTTT.

The rearrangement uses TRBV19 and TRBJ1-1, with 9 bases lining up with TRBD1. V lost 6 bases, J lost 4 bases, and 6 bases stayed unmatched. Germline V gene sequence: CDR1 LNHDA, CDR2 SQIVND (reference sequence). This CDR3 is 14 amino acids long. The CDR3 DNA reads TGTGCCAGTAGGCTCCGGGACAGGGTCACTGAAGCTTTCTTT. Translating it yields CASRLRDRVTEAFF. The full variable domain, in which reference TRBV19 and TRBJ1-1 provide the parts outside the CDR3, is DGGITQSPKYLFRKEGQNVTLSCEQNLNHDAMYWYRQDPGQGLRLIYYSQIVNDFQKGDIAEGYSVSREKKESFPLTVTSAQKNPTAFYLCASRLRDRVTEAFFGQGTRLTVV.